The 10 T cell receptor beta chains reported below all come from one sample, sequenced in a study of cytomegalovirus exposure and HLA in healthy donors. Researchers ran the PCR with 60 Vbeta and 13 Jbeta primers. Produced via immunoSEQ multiplex PCR; TCRdb's table is partial and in-frame only. The top ten hold 14% of the sample, which has approximately 190,000 clones, 75% to 80% seen once. The sample consisted of PBMCs. These receptors all come from a woman aged 25 to 39 in good health and CMV-seropositive.

This clone has only a few counts. The V gene is TRBV28, the J gene TRBJ2-5; 11 bases map to TRBD1. This CDR3 has 15 residues. Germline CDR1 is MDHEN and CDR2 is SYDVKM. J lost 5 bases, V lost 3 bases, and 5 bases had no gene match. In nucleotides, the CDR3 is TGTGCCAGCAGTTTGGACAGGGGGCGTGCGGAGACCCAGTACTTC. It translates to CASSLDRGRAETQYF. The full variable domain, in which reference TRBV28 and TRBJ2-5 provide the parts outside the CDR3, is DVKVTQSSRYLVKRTGEKVFLECVQDMDHENMFWYRQDPGLGLRLIYFSYDVKMKEKGDIPEGYSVSREKKERFSLILESASTNQTSMYLCASSLDRGRAETQYFGPGTRLLVL.

The rearrangement joins TRBV5-6 to TRBJ1-5, with D possibly matching TRBD1 (5 bases). The CDR3 consists of 15 residues. The germline V gene has CDR1 SGHDT and CDR2 YYEEEE. Between the trimmed V and J ends, which lost 0 bases and 4 bases, there was a span of 11 bases. CDR3 bases: TGTGCCAGCAGCTTGGGCAGGGAAGGGAATCAGCCCCAGCATTTT. Translation gives CASSLGREGNQPQHF.

This rearrangement joins TRBV5-6 to TRBJ2-3, with TRBD2 as a possible D gene (7 bases). Germline-derived CDR1 and CDR2 are SGHDT and YYEEEE. The CDR3 runs 17 residues. The V gene lost 3 bases and the J gene lost 9 bases, with 26 bases spanning the gap. The CDR3 reads CASSWGGRGPTWVTQYF. CDR3 nucleotide sequence: TGTGCCAGCAGCTGGGGGGGGCGGGGACCCACTTGGGTCACGCAGTATTTT.

The sample holds one count of this clone. The chain links TRBV7-2 to TRBJ2-7; D is possibly TRBD1 (5 bases). Germline CDR1 reads SGHTA; CDR2 reads FQGNSA. This CDR3 spans 15 amino acids. The V end lost 4 bases, the J end lost 3 bases, and 16 bases lay between the germline ends. This CDR3 is CASSSDSKRFYEQYF. The CDR3 DNA reads TGTGCCAGCAGCTCCGACAGTAAGCGTTTCTACGAGCAGTACTTC.

This chain connects TRBV9 to TRBJ2-1, with D unresolved. The CDR3 totals 11 residues. Germline V gene sequence: CDR1 SGDLS, CDR2 YYNGEE. V dropped 4 bases and J dropped 7 bases, with 6 bases sitting between them. CDR3 DNA sequence: TGTGCCAGCAGCTCCTCGAATGAGCAGTTCTTC. Translated: CASSSSNEQFF.

The V and J genes are TRBV16 and TRBJ1-3; D might be TRBD1 (6 bases). The CDR3 runs 15 residues. Germline CDR1 KGHSY, CDR2 FQNENV. Trimming removed 3 bases at V and 1 base at J, with 10 bases between. The CDR3 DNA reads as TGTGCCAGCAGCCATACAGGGTCATCTGGAAACACCATATATTTT. Translated: CASSHTGSSGNTIYF.

This clone was seen only a few times. V and J are TRBV7-3 and TRBJ1-2; maybe TRBD1 (6 bases). CDR1 is SGHTA and CDR2 is FQGTGA in the germline V gene. This CDR3 is 15 amino acids long. Between the trimmed V and J ends, which lost 2 bases and 1 base, there was a span of 11 bases. Here the CDR3 reads CASSLEAGVNYGYTF. The CDR3 bases are TGTGCCAGCAGCTTAGAGGCAGGGGTTAACTATGGCTACACCTTC.

This sequence joins TRBV6-1 and TRBJ1-2; 7 bases match TRBD1. Germline-derived CDR1 and CDR2 are MNHNS and SASEGT. The V and J ends lost 8 bases and 2 bases, in that order; junction bases with no gene match: 5. The CDR3 totals 13 residues. The CDR3 is CASDLQGNYGYTF. The CDR3 DNA sequence: TGTGCCAGCGATTTACAGGGGAACTATGGCTACACCTTC.

The chain has TRBV5-1 and TRBJ1-2; 9 bases are shared with TRBD1. After removal of 0 bases from V and 5 bases from J, the junction contained 5 bases not matched to a gene. CDR3 length: 15 amino acids. Germline V gene lookup returns CDR1 SGHRS and CDR2 YFSETQ. The CDR3 nucleotides are TGCGCCAGCAGCTTGGCGGGACAGGGACCGTATGGCTACACCTTC. This translates into CASSLAGQGPYGYTF.

The rearrangement links TRBV5-1 to TRBJ1-6, with 7 bases fitting TRBD1. Germline V gene sequence: CDR1 SGHRS, CDR2 YFSETQ. J gave up 6 bases and V 2 bases, and 2 bases lay outside the gene matches. There are 14 residues in the CDR3. In nucleotides, the CDR3 is TGCGCCAGCAGCTTTTACAGGGGTAATTCACCCCTCCACTTT. It translates to CASSFYRGNSPLHF.